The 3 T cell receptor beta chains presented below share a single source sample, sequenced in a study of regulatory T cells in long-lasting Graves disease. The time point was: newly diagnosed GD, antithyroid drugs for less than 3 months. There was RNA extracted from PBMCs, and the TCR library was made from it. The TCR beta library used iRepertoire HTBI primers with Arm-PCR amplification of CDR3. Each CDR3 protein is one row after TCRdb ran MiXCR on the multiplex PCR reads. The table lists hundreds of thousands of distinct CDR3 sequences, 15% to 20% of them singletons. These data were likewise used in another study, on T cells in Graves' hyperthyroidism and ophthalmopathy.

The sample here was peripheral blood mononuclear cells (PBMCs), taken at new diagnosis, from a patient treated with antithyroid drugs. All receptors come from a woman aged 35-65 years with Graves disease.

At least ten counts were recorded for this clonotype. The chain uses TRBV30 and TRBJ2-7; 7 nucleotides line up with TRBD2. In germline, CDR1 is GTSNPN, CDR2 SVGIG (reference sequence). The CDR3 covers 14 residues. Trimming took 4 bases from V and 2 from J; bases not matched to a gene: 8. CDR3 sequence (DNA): TGTGCCTGGAATGAAGCGGGGCCACCCTACGAGCAGTACTTC. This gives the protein CAWNEAGPPYEQYF.

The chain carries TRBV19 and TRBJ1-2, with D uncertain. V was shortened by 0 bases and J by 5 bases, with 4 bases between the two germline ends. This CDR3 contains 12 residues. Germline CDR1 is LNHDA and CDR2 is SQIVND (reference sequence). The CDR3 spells CASSIDRYGYTF. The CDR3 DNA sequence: TGTGCCAGTAGTATAGATCGATATGGCTACACCTTC.

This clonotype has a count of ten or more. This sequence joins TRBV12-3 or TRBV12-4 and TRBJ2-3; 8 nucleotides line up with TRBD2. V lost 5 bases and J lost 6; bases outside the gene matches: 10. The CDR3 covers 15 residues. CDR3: CASSDPGLGLDTQYF. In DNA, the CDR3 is TGTGCCAGCAGTGATCCGGGACTAGGATTGGATACGCAGTATTTT.